This TCR beta chain emerged from a study of cytomegalovirus exposure and HLA in healthy donors. It was with 60 Vbeta and 13 Jbeta primers that the PCR ran. Repertoires were generated with immunoSEQ multiplex PCR, while TCRdb's copy carries only in-frame clones and drops some. The repertoire table contains tens of thousands of clones. Concerning this clone itself: Its antigen is unknown.

The V gene's germline CDR1 is SGHVS and CDR2 FNYEAQ. This CDR3 is 17 amino acids long. V dropped 5 bases and J dropped 5; count of bases not matched to a gene: 10. The study's findings and limits: Later examination showed HLA-associated TCR beta chains had greater clonal expansion than equally common others. Excluded: some indistinguishable V segments such as TRBV6-2 and TRBV6-3. Cytomegalovirus association was assigned to under 200 TCR beta chains. According to reports, the classifier identified cytomegalovirus status with high specificity and sensitivity.

Sequencing was performed on PBMCs. The sequence was obtained from a middle-aged woman in good health and CMV-seronegative. This chain connects TRBV7-6 to TRBJ2-2, with 11 positions matching TRBD2. CDR3: CASSPRGTSGMTGELFF. CDR3 coding DNA: TGTGCCAGCAGCCCTCGAGGGACTAGCGGTATGACCGGGGAGCTGTTTTTT.